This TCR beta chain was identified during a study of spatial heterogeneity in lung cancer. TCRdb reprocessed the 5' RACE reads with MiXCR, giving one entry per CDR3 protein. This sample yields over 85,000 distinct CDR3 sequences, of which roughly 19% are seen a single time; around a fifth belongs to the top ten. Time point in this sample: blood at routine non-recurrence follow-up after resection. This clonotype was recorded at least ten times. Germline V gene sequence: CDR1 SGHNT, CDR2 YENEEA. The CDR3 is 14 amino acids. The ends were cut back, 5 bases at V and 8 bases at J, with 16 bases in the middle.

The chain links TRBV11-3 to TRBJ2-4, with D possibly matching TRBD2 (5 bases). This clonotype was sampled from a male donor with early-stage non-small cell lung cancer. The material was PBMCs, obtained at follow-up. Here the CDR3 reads CASSPPKDGDIQYF. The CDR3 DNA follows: TGTGCCAGCAGCCCCCCTAAGGACGGGGACATTCAGTACTTC.